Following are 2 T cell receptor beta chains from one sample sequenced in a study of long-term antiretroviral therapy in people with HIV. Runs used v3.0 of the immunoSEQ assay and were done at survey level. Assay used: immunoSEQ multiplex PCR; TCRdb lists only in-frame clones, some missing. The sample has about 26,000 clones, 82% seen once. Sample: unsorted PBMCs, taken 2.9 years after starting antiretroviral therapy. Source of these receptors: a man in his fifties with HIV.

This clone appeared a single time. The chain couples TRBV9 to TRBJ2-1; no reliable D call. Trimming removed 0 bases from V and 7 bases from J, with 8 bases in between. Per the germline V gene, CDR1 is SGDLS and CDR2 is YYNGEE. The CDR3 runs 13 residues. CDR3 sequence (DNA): TGTGCCAGCAGCGTAGAACTAAAAAATGAGCAGTTCTTC. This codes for CASSVELKNEQFF.

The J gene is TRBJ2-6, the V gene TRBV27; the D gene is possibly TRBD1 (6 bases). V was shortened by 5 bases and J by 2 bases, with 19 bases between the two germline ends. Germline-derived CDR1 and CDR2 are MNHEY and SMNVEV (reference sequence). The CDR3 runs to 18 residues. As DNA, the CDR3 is TGTGCCAGCAGTCCCCGGGACATGGGTTTAGCTGGGGCCAACGTCCTGACTTTC. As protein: CASSPRDMGLAGANVLTF.